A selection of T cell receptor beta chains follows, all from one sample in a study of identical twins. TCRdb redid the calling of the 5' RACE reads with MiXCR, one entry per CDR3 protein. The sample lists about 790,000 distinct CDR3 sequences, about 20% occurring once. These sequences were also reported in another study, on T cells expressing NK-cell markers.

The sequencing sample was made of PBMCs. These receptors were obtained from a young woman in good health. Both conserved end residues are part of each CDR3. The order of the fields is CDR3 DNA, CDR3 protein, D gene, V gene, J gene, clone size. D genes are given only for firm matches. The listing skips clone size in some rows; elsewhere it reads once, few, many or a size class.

cdr3_nt: TGCGCCAGTTTTTTCTGGACAGATACGCAGTATTTT
cdr3_aa: CASFFWTDTQYF
d_call: .
v_call: TRBV10-2
j_call: TRBJ2-3
clone_size: few

cdr3_nt: TGTGCCATCAGTGTGGGGACAGGGGTTTCACCCCTCCACTTT
cdr3_aa: CAISVGTGVSPLHF
d_call: TRBD1
v_call: TRBV10-3
j_call: TRBJ1-6
clone_size: .

cdr3_nt: TGTGCCAGCAGTTTCACAGGGATAAACACTGAAGCTTTCTTT
cdr3_aa: CASSFTGINTEAFF
d_call: .
v_call: TRBV12-3/TRBV12-4
j_call: TRBJ1-1
clone_size: .

cdr3_nt: TGCGCCTGTGGGACAGGGGCGGGGGCTGAAGCTTTCTTT
cdr3_aa: CACGTGAGAEAFF
d_call: TRBD1
v_call: TRBV5-1
j_call: TRBJ1-1
clone_size: .

cdr3_nt: TGTGCCAGCAGCCTCCCCAGTAAAAATGAGCAGTTCTTC
cdr3_aa: CASSLPSKNEQFF
d_call: .
v_call: TRBV11-2
j_call: TRBJ2-1
clone_size: .

cdr3_nt: TGTGCCAGTAGTATACCGCGCCTGGGGGAAACTGAAGCTTTCTTT
cdr3_aa: CASSIPRLGETEAFF
d_call: .
v_call: TRBV19
j_call: TRBJ1-1
clone_size: .

cdr3_nt: TGTGCCAGCAGGGTATCCGGGAGGGCTTTCTTT
cdr3_aa: CASRVSGRAFF
d_call: .
v_call: TRBV12-3/TRBV12-4
j_call: TRBJ1-1
clone_size: .

cdr3_nt: TGTGCCAGCAGCTCCAACCGACTAGCGGGGGACCTAGAGCAGTTCTTC
cdr3_aa: CASSSNRLAGDLEQFF
d_call: .
v_call: TRBV21-1
j_call: TRBJ2-1
clone_size: few

cdr3_nt: TGTGCCAGCAGTAGTCCCGGGACAGGGAAATACAATGAGCAGTTCTTC
cdr3_aa: CASSSPGTGKYNEQFF
d_call: TRBD1
v_call: TRBV2
j_call: TRBJ2-1
clone_size: .

cdr3_nt: TGTGCCAGCAGTTTTTGGGCAGGCGAGACCCAGTACTTC
cdr3_aa: CASSFWAGETQYF
d_call: .
v_call: TRBV12-3/TRBV12-4
j_call: TRBJ2-5
clone_size: .

cdr3_nt: TGTGCCAGCAGTGAAGGGGACAGGGCTTTCGGCTACACCTTC
cdr3_aa: CASSEGDRAFGYTF
d_call: TRBD1
v_call: TRBV2
j_call: TRBJ1-2
clone_size: few

cdr3_nt: TGTGCCAGCAGCCCAGGCGGCGGGAGAGCTAACTATGGCTACACCTTC
cdr3_aa: CASSPGGGRANYGYTF
d_call: .
v_call: TRBV7-9
j_call: TRBJ1-2
clone_size: .

cdr3_nt: TGTGCCAGCAGCTTGGGACAGGGGTACACAGATACGCAGTATTTT
cdr3_aa: CASSLGQGYTDTQYF
d_call: TRBD1
v_call: TRBV5-5
j_call: TRBJ2-3
clone_size: many

cdr3_nt: TGCAGCGCCGGACCGGGTCAGACCCAGTACTTC
cdr3_aa: CSAGPGQTQYF
d_call: .
v_call: TRBV29-1
j_call: TRBJ2-5
clone_size: .

cdr3_nt: TGCAGTGCTGTTCGGCCCCACGGGGAGCTGTTTTTT
cdr3_aa: CSAVRPHGELFF
d_call: .
v_call: TRBV20-1
j_call: TRBJ2-2
clone_size: .

cdr3_nt: TGTGCCAGCGAAGGGGGGGGTAACTATGGCTACACCTTC
cdr3_aa: CASEGGGNYGYTF
d_call: .
v_call: TRBV9
j_call: TRBJ1-2
clone_size: .

cdr3_nt: TGCAGTGCTAGAGAGGAGCGGGGATACCAAGAGACCCAGTACTTC
cdr3_aa: CSAREERGYQETQYF
d_call: TRBD2
v_call: TRBV20-1
j_call: TRBJ2-5
clone_size: few

cdr3_nt: TGCAGTGCTAGAGACAAGCGATCCACCGAGCAGTACTTC
cdr3_aa: CSARDKRSTEQYF
d_call: .
v_call: TRBV20-1
j_call: TRBJ2-7
clone_size: few

cdr3_nt: TGTGCCAGCAGTCCCACGAGGGCCTCATACAATGAGCAGTTCTTC
cdr3_aa: CASSPTRASYNEQFF
d_call: .
v_call: TRBV12-3/TRBV12-4
j_call: TRBJ2-1
clone_size: few

cdr3_nt: TGTGCCAGCAGCTTAGATATTAGCTTCCCCTACGAGCAGTACTTC
cdr3_aa: CASSLDISFPYEQYF
d_call: .
v_call: TRBV7-2
j_call: TRBJ2-7
clone_size: .

cdr3_nt: TGCAGCGCGGGGAATGACAGGGGGTTCTACGAGCAGTACTTC
cdr3_aa: CSAGNDRGFYEQYF
d_call: TRBD1
v_call: TRBV29-1
j_call: TRBJ2-7
clone_size: few

cdr3_nt: TGCAGTGCCAGAGGGGCCACCGAAGTGTGGCAGTTCTTC
cdr3_aa: CSARGATEVWQFF
d_call: .
v_call: TRBV20-1
j_call: TRBJ2-1
clone_size: few

cdr3_nt: TGCAGTGCCCGGGGGACTAGCGGGGACCAAGAGACCCAGTACTTC
cdr3_aa: CSARGTSGDQETQYF
d_call: TRBD2
v_call: TRBV20-1
j_call: TRBJ2-5
clone_size: .

cdr3_nt: TGTGCCACCAGCAGGAGCGGGAGCACCGGGGAGCTGTTTTTT
cdr3_aa: CATSRSGSTGELFF
d_call: TRBD2
v_call: TRBV15
j_call: TRBJ2-2
clone_size: .

cdr3_nt: TGTGCCAGCAGTTACTCGGGCAGGGGAAGGATACAGCCCCAGCATTTT
cdr3_aa: CASSYSGRGRIQPQHF
d_call: .
v_call: TRBV6-5
j_call: TRBJ1-5
clone_size: .

cdr3_nt: TGTGCCAGCGGCGTAGGACTAGCCGATTACAATGAGCAGTTCTTC
cdr3_aa: CASGVGLADYNEQFF
d_call: TRBD2
v_call: TRBV7-2
j_call: TRBJ2-1
clone_size: few

cdr3_nt: TGTGCCAGCACCTACGGAGACAGGGCCCAAGGCTACACCTTC
cdr3_aa: CASTYGDRAQGYTF
d_call: TRBD1
v_call: TRBV12-3/TRBV12-4
j_call: TRBJ1-2
clone_size: .

cdr3_nt: TGCAGTGCTAGGGACATGGGAACCGGGGAGCTGTTTTTT
cdr3_aa: CSARDMGTGELFF
d_call: .
v_call: TRBV20-1
j_call: TRBJ2-2
clone_size: .

cdr3_nt: TGCAGACTTAGGGGCGCGGGGGGTGGCTACACCTTC
cdr3_aa: CRLRGAGGGYTF
d_call: .
v_call: TRBV20-1
j_call: TRBJ1-2
clone_size: .

cdr3_nt: TGTGCCAGCAGCCAAGCCTTTAATTCACCCCTCCACTTT
cdr3_aa: CASSQAFNSPLHF
d_call: .
v_call: TRBV4-2
j_call: TRBJ1-6
clone_size: .

cdr3_nt: TGCGCCAGCAGTGATGGGGTCGATTCACCCCTCCACTTT
cdr3_aa: CASSDGVDSPLHF
d_call: .
v_call: TRBV5-1
j_call: TRBJ1-6
clone_size: many

cdr3_nt: TGTGCCAGCAGCTTTCAGACTGAAGGTCATGAGCAGTTCTTC
cdr3_aa: CASSFQTEGHEQFF
d_call: .
v_call: TRBV7-9
j_call: TRBJ2-1
clone_size: few

cdr3_nt: TGCGCCAGCAGCCTTGGACTAGCGGGCTATCAAGAGACCCAGTACTTC
cdr3_aa: CASSLGLAGYQETQYF
d_call: TRBD2
v_call: TRBV5-1
j_call: TRBJ2-5
clone_size: many

cdr3_nt: TGTGCCAGCAGTCCAGGGGTTCTGACTGAAGCTTTCTTT
cdr3_aa: CASSPGVLTEAFF
d_call: .
v_call: TRBV12-3/TRBV12-4
j_call: TRBJ1-1
clone_size: many

cdr3_nt: TGCGCCAGCAGCTTGGGACAGTTCTATTCACCCCTCCACTTT
cdr3_aa: CASSLGQFYSPLHF
d_call: .
v_call: TRBV5-1
j_call: TRBJ1-6
clone_size: many

cdr3_nt: TGTGCCAGCAGCCTCCAGACCCAGACGGGTAGCTACGAGCAGTACTTC
cdr3_aa: CASSLQTQTGSYEQYF
d_call: .
v_call: TRBV7-2
j_call: TRBJ2-7
clone_size: .

cdr3_nt: TGTGCCAGCAGCTTGGGTGGACAGGGGTTCACTGAAGCTTTCTTT
cdr3_aa: CASSLGGQGFTEAFF
d_call: TRBD1
v_call: TRBV7-2
j_call: TRBJ1-1
clone_size: few

cdr3_nt: TGTGCCAGCAGCGTAGACGGCCGGATAAACACTGAAGCTTTCTTT
cdr3_aa: CASSVDGRINTEAFF
d_call: .
v_call: TRBV9
j_call: TRBJ1-1
clone_size: few

cdr3_nt: TGCGCCAGCAGCTTGTGGGACATTAACTATGGCTACACCTTC
cdr3_aa: CASSLWDINYGYTF
d_call: .
v_call: TRBV5-1
j_call: TRBJ1-2
clone_size: .

cdr3_nt: TGTGCCAGCAGTCCCCAGGAGCGCACAGATACGCAGTATTTT
cdr3_aa: CASSPQERTDTQYF
d_call: .
v_call: TRBV12-3/TRBV12-4
j_call: TRBJ2-3
clone_size: few

cdr3_nt: TGTGCCAGCAGCGTAGACCACTACGAGCAGTACTTC
cdr3_aa: CASSVDHYEQYF
d_call: .
v_call: TRBV9
j_call: TRBJ2-7
clone_size: .

cdr3_nt: TGTGCCAGCAGCTTCCCTAGCGAAGAGACCCAGTACTTC
cdr3_aa: CASSFPSEETQYF
d_call: .
v_call: TRBV7-9
j_call: TRBJ2-5
clone_size: .

cdr3_nt: TGTGCCTGCAGTTTAGGGACTAGCGGAGGGGGTTCCTACAATGAGCAGTTCTTC
cdr3_aa: CACSLGTSGGGSYNEQFF
d_call: TRBD2
v_call: TRBV2
j_call: TRBJ2-1
clone_size: .